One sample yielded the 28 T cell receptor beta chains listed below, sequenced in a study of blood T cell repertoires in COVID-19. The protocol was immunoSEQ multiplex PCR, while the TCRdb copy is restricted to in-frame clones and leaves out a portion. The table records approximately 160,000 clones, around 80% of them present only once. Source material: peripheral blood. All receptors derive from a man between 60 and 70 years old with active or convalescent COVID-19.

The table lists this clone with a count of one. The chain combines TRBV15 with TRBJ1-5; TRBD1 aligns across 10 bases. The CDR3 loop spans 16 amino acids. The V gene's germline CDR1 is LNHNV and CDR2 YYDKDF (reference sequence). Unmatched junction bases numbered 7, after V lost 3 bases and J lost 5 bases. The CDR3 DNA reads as TGTGCCACCAGCAGCATGGACAGGGGGATACATCAGCCCCAGCATTTT. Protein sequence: CATSSMDRGIHQPQHF. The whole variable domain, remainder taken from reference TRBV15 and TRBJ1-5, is DAMVIQNPRYQVTQFGKPVTLSCSQTLNHNVMYWYQQKSSQAPKLLFHYYDKDFNNEADTPDNFQSRRPNTSFCFLDIRSPGLGDTAMYLCATSSMDRGIHQPQHFGDGTRLSIL.

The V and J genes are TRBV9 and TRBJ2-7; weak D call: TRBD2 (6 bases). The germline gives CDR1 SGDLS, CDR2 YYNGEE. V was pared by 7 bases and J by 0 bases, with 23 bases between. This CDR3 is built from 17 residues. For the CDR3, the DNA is TGTGCCAGCCGTCGTGGGGGGTGGGAGGACACCTCCTACGAGCAGTACTTC. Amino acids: CASRRGGWEDTSYEQYF.

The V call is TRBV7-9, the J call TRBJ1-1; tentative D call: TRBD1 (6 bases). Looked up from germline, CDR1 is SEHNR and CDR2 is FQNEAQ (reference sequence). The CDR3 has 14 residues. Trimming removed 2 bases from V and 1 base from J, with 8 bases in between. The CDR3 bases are TGTGCCAGCAGCTTACAGGGGCCGAACACTGAAGCTTTCTTT. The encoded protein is CASSLQGPNTEAFF.

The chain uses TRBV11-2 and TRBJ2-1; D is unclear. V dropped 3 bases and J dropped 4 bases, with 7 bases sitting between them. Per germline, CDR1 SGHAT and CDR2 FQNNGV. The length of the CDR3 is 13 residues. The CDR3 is CASSLAVYNEQFF. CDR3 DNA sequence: TGTGCCAGCAGCTTGGCCGTTTACAATGAGCAGTTCTTC.

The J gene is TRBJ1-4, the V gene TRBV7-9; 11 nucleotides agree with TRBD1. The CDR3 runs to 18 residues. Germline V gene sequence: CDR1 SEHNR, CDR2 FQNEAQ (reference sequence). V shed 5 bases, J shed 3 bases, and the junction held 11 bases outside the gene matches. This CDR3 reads CASSPPGQGARANEKLFF. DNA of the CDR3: TGTGCCAGCAGCCCTCCTGGACAGGGGGCTCGGGCTAATGAAAAACTGTTTTTT.

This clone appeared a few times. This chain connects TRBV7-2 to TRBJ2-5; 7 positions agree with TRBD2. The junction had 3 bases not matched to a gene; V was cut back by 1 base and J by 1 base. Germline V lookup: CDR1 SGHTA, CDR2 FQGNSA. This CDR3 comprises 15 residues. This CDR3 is CASSLGSSGQETQYF. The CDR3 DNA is TGTGCCAGCAGCTTAGGGTCTAGCGGCCAAGAGACCCAGTACTTC.

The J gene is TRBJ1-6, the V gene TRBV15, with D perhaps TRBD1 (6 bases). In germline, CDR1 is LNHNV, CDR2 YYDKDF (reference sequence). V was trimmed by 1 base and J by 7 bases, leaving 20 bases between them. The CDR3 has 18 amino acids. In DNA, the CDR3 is TGTGCCACCAGCAGAGGCGGGCAAAACAGGGCCCGGAATTCACCCCTCCACTTT. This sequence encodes CATSRGGQNRARNSPLHF.

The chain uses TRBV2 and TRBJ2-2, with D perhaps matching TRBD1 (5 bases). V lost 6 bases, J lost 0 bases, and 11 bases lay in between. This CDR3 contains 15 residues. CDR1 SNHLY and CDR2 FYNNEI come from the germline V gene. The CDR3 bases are TGTGCCAGCAGCTTAGACAGACCGAACACCGGGGAGCTGTTTTTT. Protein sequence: CASSLDRPNTGELFF.

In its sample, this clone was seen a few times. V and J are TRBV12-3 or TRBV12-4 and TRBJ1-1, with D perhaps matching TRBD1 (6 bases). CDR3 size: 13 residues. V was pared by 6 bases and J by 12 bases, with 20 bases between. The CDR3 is CASSRQQGGDTFF. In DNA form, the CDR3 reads TGTGCCAGCAGCCGACAACAGGGTGGGGATACTTTCTTT.

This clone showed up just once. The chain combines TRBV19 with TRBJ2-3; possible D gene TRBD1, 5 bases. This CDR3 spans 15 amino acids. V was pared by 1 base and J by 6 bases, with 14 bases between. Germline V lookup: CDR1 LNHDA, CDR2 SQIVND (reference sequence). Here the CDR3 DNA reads TGTGCCAGTAGTATAGTTTGGCAGGGATCGGATACGCAGTATTTT. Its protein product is CASSIVWQGSDTQYF.

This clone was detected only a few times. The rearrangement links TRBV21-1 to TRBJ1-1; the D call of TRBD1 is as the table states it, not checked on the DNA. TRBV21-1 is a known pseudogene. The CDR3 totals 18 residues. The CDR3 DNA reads TGTGCCAGCAGCTCGCGAAAAAGGACAGGGGTCCGCAACACTGAAGCTTTCTTT. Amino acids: CASSSRKRTGVRNTEAFF.

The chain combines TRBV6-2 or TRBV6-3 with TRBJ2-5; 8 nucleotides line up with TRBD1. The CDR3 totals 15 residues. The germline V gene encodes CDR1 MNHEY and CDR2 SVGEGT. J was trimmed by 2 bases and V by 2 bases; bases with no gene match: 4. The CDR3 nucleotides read TGTGCCAGCAGTTACCCACAGGGGGGTCAAGAGACCCAGTACTTC. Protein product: CASSYPQGGQETQYF.

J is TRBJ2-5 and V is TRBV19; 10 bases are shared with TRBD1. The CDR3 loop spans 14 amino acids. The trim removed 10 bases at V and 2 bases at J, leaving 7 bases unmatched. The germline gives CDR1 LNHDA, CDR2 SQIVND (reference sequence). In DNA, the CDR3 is TGTGCCACCCCCGGGACAGGGGTGCAAGAGACCCAGTACTTC. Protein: CATPGTGVQETQYF.

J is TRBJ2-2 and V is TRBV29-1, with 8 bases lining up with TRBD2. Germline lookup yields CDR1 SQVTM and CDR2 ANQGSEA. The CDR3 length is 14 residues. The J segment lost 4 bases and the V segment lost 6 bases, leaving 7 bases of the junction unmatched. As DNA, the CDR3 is TGCAGCGTCTTGGGGACTAGTTTCACCGGGGAGCTGTTTTTT. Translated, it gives CSVLGTSFTGELFF.

The CDR3 nucleotides read TGTGCCAGCAGCGGGGAGTCTCTGAACACTGAAGCTTTCTTT. Amino acids: CASSGESLNTEAFF. This sequence joins TRBV7-8 and TRBJ1-1; D uncertain. This CDR3 spans 14 amino acids. Germline V gene sequence: CDR1 SGHVS, CDR2 FQNEAQ. Trimming removed 5 bases from V and 0 bases from J, with 10 bases in between.

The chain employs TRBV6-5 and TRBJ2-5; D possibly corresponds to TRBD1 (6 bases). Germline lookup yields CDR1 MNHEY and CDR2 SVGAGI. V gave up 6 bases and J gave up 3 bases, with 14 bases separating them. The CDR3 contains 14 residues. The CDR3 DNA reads TGTGCCAGCAGCCCGGGACATAGCAAAGAGACCCAGTACTTC. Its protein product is CASSPGHSKETQYF.

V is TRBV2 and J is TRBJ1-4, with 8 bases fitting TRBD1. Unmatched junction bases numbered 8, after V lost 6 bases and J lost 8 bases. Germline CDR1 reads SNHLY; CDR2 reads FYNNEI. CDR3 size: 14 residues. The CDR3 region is CASSRTGRQEKLFF. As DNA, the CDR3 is TGTGCCAGCAGCCGGACAGGGCGACAAGAAAAACTGTTTTTT.

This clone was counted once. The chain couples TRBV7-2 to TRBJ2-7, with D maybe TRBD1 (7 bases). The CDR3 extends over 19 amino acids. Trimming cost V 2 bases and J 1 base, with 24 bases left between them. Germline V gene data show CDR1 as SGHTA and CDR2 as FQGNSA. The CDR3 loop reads CASSLTGRRNQGGSYEQYF. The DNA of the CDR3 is TGTGCCAGCAGCTTAACGGGTCGGAGGAACCAGGGGGGATCCTACGAGCAGTACTTC.

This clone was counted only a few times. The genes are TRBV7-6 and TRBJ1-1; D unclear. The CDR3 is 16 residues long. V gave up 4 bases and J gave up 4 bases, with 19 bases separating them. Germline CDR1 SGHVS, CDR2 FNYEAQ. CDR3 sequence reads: CASSSSTSPRVTEAFF. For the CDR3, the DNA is TGTGCCAGCAGCTCAAGCACGAGCCCTCGGGTCACTGAAGCTTTCTTT.

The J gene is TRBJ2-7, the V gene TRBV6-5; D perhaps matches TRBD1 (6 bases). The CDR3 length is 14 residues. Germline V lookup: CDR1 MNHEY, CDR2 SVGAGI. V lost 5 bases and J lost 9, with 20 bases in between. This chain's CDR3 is CASSIGPGAQGQYF. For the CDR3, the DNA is TGTGCCAGCAGTATAGGTCCAGGGGCTCAGGGGCAGTACTTC.

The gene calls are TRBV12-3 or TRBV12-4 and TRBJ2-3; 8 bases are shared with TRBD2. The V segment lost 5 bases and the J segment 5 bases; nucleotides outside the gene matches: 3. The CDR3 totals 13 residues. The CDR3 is CASSILAVDTQYF. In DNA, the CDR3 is TGTGCCAGCAGTATACTAGCGGTAGATACGCAGTATTTT.

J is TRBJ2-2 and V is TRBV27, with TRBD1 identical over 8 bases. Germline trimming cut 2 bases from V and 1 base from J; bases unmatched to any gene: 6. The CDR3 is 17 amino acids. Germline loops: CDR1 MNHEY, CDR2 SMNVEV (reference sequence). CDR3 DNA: TGTGCCAGCAGTTTACCGACAGGGGATTGGAACACCGGGGAGCTGTTTTTT. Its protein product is CASSLPTGDWNTGELFF.

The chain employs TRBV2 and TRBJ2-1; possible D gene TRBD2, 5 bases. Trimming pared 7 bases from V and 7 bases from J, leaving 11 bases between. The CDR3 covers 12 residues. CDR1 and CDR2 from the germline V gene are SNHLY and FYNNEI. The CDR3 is CASNPLANEQFF. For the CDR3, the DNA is TGTGCCAGCAACCCCCTAGCTAATGAGCAGTTCTTC.

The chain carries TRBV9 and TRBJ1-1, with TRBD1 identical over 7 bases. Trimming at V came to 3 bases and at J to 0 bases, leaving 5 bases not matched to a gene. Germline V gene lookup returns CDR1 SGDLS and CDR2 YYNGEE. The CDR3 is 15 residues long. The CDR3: CASSGWTGLNTEAFF. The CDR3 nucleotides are TGTGCCAGCAGCGGGTGGACAGGCCTGAACACTGAAGCTTTCTTT.

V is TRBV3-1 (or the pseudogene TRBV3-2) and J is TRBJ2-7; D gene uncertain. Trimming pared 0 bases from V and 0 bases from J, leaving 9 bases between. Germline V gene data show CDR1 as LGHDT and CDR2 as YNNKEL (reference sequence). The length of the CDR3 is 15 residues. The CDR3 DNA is TGTGCCAGCAGCCAAGACCAGATAATCTCCTACGAGCAGTACTTC. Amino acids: CASSQDQIISYEQYF.

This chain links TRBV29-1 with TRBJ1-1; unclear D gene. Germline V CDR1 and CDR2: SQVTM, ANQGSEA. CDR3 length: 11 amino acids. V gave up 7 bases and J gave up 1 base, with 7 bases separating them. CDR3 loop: CSARENTEAFF. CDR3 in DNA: TGCAGCGCCCGGGAGAACACTGAAGCTTTCTTT.

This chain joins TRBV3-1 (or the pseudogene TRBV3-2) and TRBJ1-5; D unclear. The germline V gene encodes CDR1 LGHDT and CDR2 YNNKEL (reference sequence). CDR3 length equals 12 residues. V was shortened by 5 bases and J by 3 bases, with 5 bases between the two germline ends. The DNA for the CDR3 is TGTGCCAGCAGCAACATCAATCAGCCCCAGCATTTT. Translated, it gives CASSNINQPQHF.

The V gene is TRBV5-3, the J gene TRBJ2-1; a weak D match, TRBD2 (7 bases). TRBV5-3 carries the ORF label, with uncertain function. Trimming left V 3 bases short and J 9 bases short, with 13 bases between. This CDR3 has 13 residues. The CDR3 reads CARSYTGGSEQFF. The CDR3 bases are TGTGCCAGAAGCTATACGGGGGGCAGTGAGCAGTTCTTC.